One and the same sample provided the 8 T cell receptor beta chains below, sequenced in a study of cytomegalovirus exposure and HLA in healthy donors. PCR employed 60 Vbeta and 13 Jbeta primers. Data came from immunoSEQ multiplex PCR; TCRdb stores just in-frame clones and leaves some out. The table lists 180,000 or so clones, 75% to 85% of them singletons. Sequenced: PBMCs. Every receptor here comes from a man between 18 and 35 years old in good health and CMV-seronegative.

The rearrangement links TRBV7-2 to TRBJ1-5; D is unclear. The germline gives CDR1 SGHTA, CDR2 FQGNSA. V was shortened by 1 base and J by 6 bases, with 4 bases between the two germline ends. CDR3 length equals 12 residues. The CDR3 bases are TGTGCCAGCAGCTTAGGCGTTCAGCCCCAGCATTTT. It yields the protein CASSLGVQPQHF.

V usage is TRBV21-1 and J usage is TRBJ2-5; the table's TRBD2 call for D was not verified on the DNA. TRBV21-1 is a documented pseudogene. The CDR3 extends over 14 amino acids. The CDR3 nucleotides read TGTGCCAGCAGCAAAGTAGGGAGGGAAGAGACCCAGTACTTC. Its translation is CASSKVGREETQYF.

The V call is TRBV28, the J call TRBJ2-5; tentative D call: TRBD2 (5 bases). Trimming left V 1 base short and J 1 base short, with 7 bases between. Per the germline V gene, CDR1 is MDHEN and CDR2 is SYDVKM. The CDR3 has 14 amino acids. The CDR3 here is CASSLLAGQETQYF. CDR3 DNA sequence: TGTGCCAGCAGTTTATTGGCGGGCCAAGAGACCCAGTACTTC.

With regard to this clone: The identical CDR3 is also encoded by other nucleotide sequences in the sample. The genes are TRBV19 and TRBJ1-3; D not certain. Trimming removed 7 bases at V and 4 bases at J, with 20 bases between. The CDR3 contains 16 residues. Germline CDR1 is LNHDA and CDR2 is SQIVND (reference sequence). CDR3 in amino acids: CASTARSGSPGNTIYF. The CDR3 region has the DNA TGTGCCAGTACCGCGAGGTCGGGTTCTCCCGGAAACACCATATATTTT.

This clone occurred once. This chain uses TRBV5-6 with TRBJ2-5; no clear D. Trimming removed 4 bases from V and 5 bases from J, with 9 bases in between. CDR3 length: 12 residues. CDR1 and CDR2 from the germline V gene are SGHDT and YYEEEE. The CDR3 is CASSPQWETQYF. CDR3 sequence (DNA): TGTGCCAGCAGCCCCCAGTGGGAGACCCAGTACTTC.

This sequence joins TRBV4-1 and TRBJ2-3, with 8 bases lining up with TRBD2. Germline loops: CDR1 MGHRA, CDR2 YSYEKL. J was trimmed by 9 bases and V by 2 bases; bases with no gene match: 4. This CDR3 has 13 amino acids. The CDR3 here is CASSQRAGGTQYF. The CDR3 nucleotides are TGCGCCAGCAGCCAACGCGCGGGGGGCACGCAGTATTTT.

The V gene is TRBV6-5, the J gene TRBJ2-7; no definite D call. The length of the CDR3 is 15 residues. CDR1 is MNHEY and CDR2 is SVGAGI in the germline V gene. The germline V and J ends were trimmed by 2 bases and 3 bases, with 14 bases remaining between them. DNA of the CDR3: TGTGCCAGCAGTTACGAAAGAATGCCCGGCTACGAGCAGTACTTC. It is translated as CASSYERMPGYEQYF.

The gene calls are TRBV25-1 and TRBJ1-2, with 8 bases fitting TRBD1. J was trimmed by 8 bases and V by 7 bases; bases with no gene match: 6. From germline, CDR1 is MGHDK and CDR2 SYGVNS. The CDR3 covers 12 residues. CDR3 residues: CASNQGAGGYTF. As DNA, the CDR3 is TGTGCCAGCAACCAGGGGGCGGGCGGCTACACCTTC.